This T cell receptor (beta chain) appears in the sequencing data of a study of cytomegalovirus exposure and HLA in healthy donors. In the study overall: The use of the same platform for the 120 validation repertoires and the approximately 670 first-cohort repertoires was reported by a later analysis.

While the first cohort had about 610 subjects, the donors belonged to the separate validation cohort of 100 to 150 subjects. The CDR3 is 16 residues long. Germline V lookup: CDR1 SQVTM, CDR2 ANQGSEA. J gave up 0 bases and V 6 bases, and 11 bases lay outside the gene matches. A word on this clone: Its target is unknown.

General study findings and limits: Reported performance of the classifier showed diagnosis of cytomegalovirus status with high specificity and sensitivity.

Assay used: immunoSEQ multiplex PCR; TCRdb lists only in-frame clones, some missing. This repertoire shows some 70,000 clones, around 85% found once; its top ten account for around 3%. Sequencing was performed on PBMCs. The chain combines TRBV29-1 with TRBJ2-4, with 7 bases aligning to TRBD1. This clonotype was obtained from a man aged 25-45 years in good health and CMV-seronegative. The CDR3 bases are TGCAGCGTCCGGAACAGGGGATCACTAGCCAAAAACATTCAGTACTTC. Its translation is CSVRNRGSLAKNIQYF.